This TCR beta chain is drawn from a study of early T cells in non-severe SARS-CoV-2 infection. Turning to the study itself: Bulk RNA from unsorted whole blood was sequenced; chains were unpaired. Study conclusions and caveats: VDJdb-based matching was biased toward anti-spike CD8 responses and missed private and CD4 specificities.

The CDR3 has 13 amino acids. Germline V gene sequence: CDR1 MNHNS, CDR2 SASEGT. Trimming stripped 10 bases from V and 3 bases from J, with 15 bases between. Individual cDNA molecules carried attached unique molecular identifiers. One entry per CDR3 protein results from TCRdb running MiXCR on the 5' RACE reads. Among about 71,000 distinct CDR3 sequences listed, roughly 15% were seen once. Only a few counts were recorded for this clonotype. Antigen: not known. J is TRBJ1-1 and V is TRBV6-1; D is undetermined. The material sequenced was whole blood, taken at baseline. The TCR originated in an adult who was a healthcare worker with PCR-confirmed SARS-CoV-2 infection or an uninfected control (not recorded which). The CDR3 region has the DNA TGTGCCACTACGCGGTATTTGGACACTGAAGCTTTCTTT. Translating it yields CATTRYLDTEAFF.